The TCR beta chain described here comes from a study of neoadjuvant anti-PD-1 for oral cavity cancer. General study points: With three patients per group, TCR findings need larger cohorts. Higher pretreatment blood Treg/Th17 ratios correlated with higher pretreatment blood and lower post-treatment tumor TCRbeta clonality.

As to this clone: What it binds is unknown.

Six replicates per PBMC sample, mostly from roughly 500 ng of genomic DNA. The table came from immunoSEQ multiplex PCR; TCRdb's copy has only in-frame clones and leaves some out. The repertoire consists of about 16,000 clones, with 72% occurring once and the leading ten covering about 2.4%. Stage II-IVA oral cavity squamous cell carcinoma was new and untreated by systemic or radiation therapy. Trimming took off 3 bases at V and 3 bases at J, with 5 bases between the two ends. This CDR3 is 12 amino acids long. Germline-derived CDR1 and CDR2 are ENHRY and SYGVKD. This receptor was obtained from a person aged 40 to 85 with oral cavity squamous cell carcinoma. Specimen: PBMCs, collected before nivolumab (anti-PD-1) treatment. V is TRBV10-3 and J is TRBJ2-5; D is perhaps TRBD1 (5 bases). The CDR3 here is CAISDREETQYF. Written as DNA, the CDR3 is TGTGCCATCAGTGACAGGGAAGAGACCCAGTACTTC.